This TCR beta chain was found in a study of T cell responses to AZD1222 COVID-19 vaccine. This clone was picked up one time. Its antigen is as yet unknown. The analysis combined second doses at about 4 or about 12 weeks. The study, taken as a whole, reports: Unmutated variant regions are reportedly the target of nearly half of TCRs that are spike-specific. A mostly white British donor set with more females was recruited, and clonal diversity was possibly underestimated.

TCRdb keeps only in-frame clones here, not all; method: immunoSEQ multiplex PCR. The sample yields about 180,000 clones, around 90% seen once. Sequencing was performed on peripheral blood, taken 28 days after the second AZD1222 dose. The receptor's source is an adult who received the AZD1222 COVID-19 vaccine.

CDR3 loop: CASSYGARAGARNSPLHF. CDR3 sequence (DNA): TGTGCCAGCAGTTACGGCGCCCGGGCAGGGGCTCGTAATTCACCCCTCCACTTT. V gene TRBV6-2 or TRBV6-3 combines with J gene TRBJ1-6, with D perhaps TRBD1 (6 bases). Trimming cost V 2 bases and J 6 bases, with 20 bases left between them. Germline assignment: CDR1 MNHEY and CDR2 SVGEGT. This CDR3 has 18 amino acids.